The 27 T cell receptor beta chains reported below all come from one sample, sequenced in a study of cytomegalovirus exposure and HLA in healthy donors. The PCR had 60 Vbeta and 13 Jbeta primers. Assay used: immunoSEQ multiplex PCR; TCRdb lists only in-frame clones, some missing. This table holds 150,000 to 170,000 clones, 60% to 85% found once. Sequenced sample: PBMCs. The receptors come from a woman between 40 and 50 years old in good health and CMV-seronegative.

DNA for the CDR3: TGTGCCAGCAGGACGGTGGCAGGGACTGGCGAGCAGTACTTC. This codes for CASRTVAGTGEQYF. This chain joins TRBV6-1 and TRBJ2-7; possible D gene TRBD2, 6 bases. Trimming left V 6 bases short and J 6 bases short, with 18 bases between. The CDR3 has 14 residues. Germline V gives CDR1 MNHNS, CDR2 SASEGT.

V is TRBV6-5 and J is TRBJ2-7; TRBD1 might be the D (6 bases). Germline V gives CDR1 MNHEY, CDR2 SVGAGI. Trimming left V 6 bases short and J 6 bases short, with 15 bases between. The CDR3 has 13 amino acids. In DNA form, the CDR3 reads TGTGCCAGCAGCCGGTACAGGGCTGGCGAGCAGTACTTC. It is translated as CASSRYRAGEQYF.

The chain is built from TRBV18 and TRBJ1-1, with D possibly being TRBD1 (6 bases). Germline V lookup: CDR1 KGHSH, CDR2 LQKENI. Trimming removed 3 bases from V and 9 bases from J, with 11 bases in between. CDR3 size: 12 residues. For the CDR3, the DNA is TGTGCCAGCTCACCGGATCAGGGGAAAGCTTTCTTT. This codes for CASSPDQGKAFF. Full variable domain (rest looked up from reference TRBV18 and TRBJ1-1): NAGVMQNPRHLVRRRGQEARLRCSPMKGHSHVYWYRQLPEEGLKFMVYLQKENIIDESGMPKERFSAEFPKEGPSILRIQQVVRGDSAAYFCASSPDQGKAFFGQGTRLTVV.

This clone turned up a few times. This chain joins TRBV5-6 and TRBJ2-7; the D gene is possibly TRBD1 (6 bases). Trimming pared 4 bases from V and 2 bases from J, leaving 13 bases between. The CDR3 sequence is 14 residues long. Germline CDR1 and CDR2: SGHDT and YYEEEE. CDR3 DNA sequence: TGTGCCAGCAGCCCAAGGACAGTGACCTACGAGCAGTACTTC. Translated: CASSPRTVTYEQYF.

The rearrangement links TRBV2 to TRBJ2-1, with unresolved D. This CDR3 has 11 amino acids. Germline CDR1 reads SNHLY; CDR2 reads FYNNEI. With 5 bases removed from V and 10 bases from J, the gap between germline ends came to 9 bases. CDR3 nucleotides: TGTGCCAGCAGTCCTGAGAAAGAGCAGTTCTTC. Amino acid sequence: CASSPEKEQFF.

V and J are TRBV5-1 and TRBJ2-3; 7 bases align to TRBD1. CDR1 is SGHRS and CDR2 is YFSETQ in the germline V gene. The V segment lost 3 bases and the J segment 5 bases; nucleotides outside the gene matches: 12. CDR3 length: 16 residues. As DNA, the CDR3 is TGCGCCAGCAGCTCTACTTTGACAGGGTACGGAGATACGCAGTATTTT. Translation gives CASSSTLTGYGDTQYF. The whole variable domain, remainder taken from reference TRBV5-1 and TRBJ2-3, is KAGVTQTPRYLIKTRGQQVTLSCSPISGHRSVSWYQQTPGQGLQFLFEYFSETQRNKGNFPGRFSGRQFSNSRSEMNVSTLELGDSALYLCASSSTLTGYGDTQYFGPGTRLTVL.

This clone was recorded a few times. The J gene is TRBJ1-5, the V gene TRBV28, with 7 positions matching TRBD1. Trimming removed 6 bases from V and 3 bases from J; junction bases left unmatched: 5. The CDR3 is 14 amino acids. Germline loops: CDR1 MDHEN, CDR2 SYDVKM. CDR3 region: CASSTGTDNQPQHF. CDR3 nucleotides: TGTGCCAGCAGCACCGGGACAGACAATCAGCCCCAGCATTTT.

There are a few counts of this clone. The V and J genes are TRBV6-5 and TRBJ1-1, with D possibly matching TRBD1 (5 bases). CDR1 MNHEY and CDR2 SVGAGI come from the germline V gene. CDR3 length equals 15 residues. V was cut by 6 bases and J by 11 bases, with 25 bases left in between. Written as DNA, the CDR3 is TGTGCCAGCAGGCCGCCCTTACGGGTGCAGGGAGGGGCTTTCTTT. It encodes CASRPPLRVQGGAFF.

This clone occurred once. This rearrangement joins TRBV5-1 to TRBJ1-1, with D uncertain. This CDR3 contains 12 residues. V lost 4 bases, J lost 7 bases, and 11 bases lay in between. Germline CDR1 reads SGHRS; CDR2 reads YFSETQ. For the CDR3, the DNA is TGCGCCAGCAGCCTCGACCGGGTTGAAGCTTTCTTT. It yields the protein CASSLDRVEAFF.

In regard to this clone: Other DNA sequences in the sample encode the same CDR3. The chain combines TRBV18 with TRBJ1-1; D is perhaps TRBD1 (5 bases). Trimming cost V 6 bases and J 1 base, with 9 bases left between them. The CDR3 extends over 13 amino acids. Germline loops: CDR1 KGHSH, CDR2 LQKENI. The CDR3 DNA follows: TGTGCCAGCTCGCCGCAGGGGAACACTGAAGCTTTCTTT. This encodes CASSPQGNTEAFF.

The gene calls are TRBV28 and TRBJ2-2; the D gene is possibly TRBD1 (8 bases). V lost 4 bases and J lost 5, with 20 bases in between. The CDR3 covers 17 residues. The germline CDR1 and CDR2 sequences are MDHEN and SYDVKM. This chain's CDR3 is CASSSPRHRGGTGELFF. DNA for the CDR3: TGTGCCAGCAGTTCGCCCAGGCACAGGGGGGGGACCGGGGAGCTGTTTTTT.

The chain uses TRBV29-1 and TRBJ2-7, with a possible D match to TRBD2 (5 bases). The V end lost 1 base, the J end lost 2 bases, and 9 bases lay between the germline ends. This CDR3 region has 13 residues. The germline gives CDR1 SQVTM, CDR2 ANQGSEA. The CDR3 sequence is CSVEASGAYEQYF. CDR3 nucleotides: TGCAGCGTTGAAGCCAGCGGCGCCTACGAGCAGTACTTC.

This clone was counted only a few times. The genes are TRBV5-4 and TRBJ2-3; weak D call: TRBD2 (7 bases). V was clipped by 6 bases and J by 1 base, with 15 bases between them. CDR1 and CDR2 (germline): SGHNT, YYREEE (reference sequence). The CDR3 consists of 15 residues. CDR3 residues: CASNAGARGTDTQYF. The CDR3 DNA reads TGTGCCAGCAACGCGGGGGCCAGAGGCACAGATACGCAGTATTTT.

This sequence joins TRBV9 and TRBJ2-5; TRBD2 might be the D (5 bases). From germline, CDR1 is SGDLS and CDR2 YYNGEE. V gave up 0 bases and J gave up 5 bases, with 11 bases separating them. This CDR3 has 14 residues. The CDR3 loop reads CASSVGSDGETQYF. CDR3 sequence (DNA): TGTGCCAGCAGCGTAGGTAGCGATGGCGAGACCCAGTACTTC.

J is TRBJ1-2 and V is TRBV19, with D perhaps TRBD1 (6 bases). The CDR3 is 15 residues long. Germline V gene lookup returns CDR1 LNHDA and CDR2 SQIVND (reference sequence). Trimming removed 7 bases from V and 6 bases from J, with 21 bases in between. CDR3 coding DNA: TGTGCCAGTAATCCTGAGACAGGCTCGCCGCATGGCTACACCTTC. The encoded protein is CASNPETGSPHGYTF. The full variable domain, rest sourced from reference TRBV19 and TRBJ1-2, is DGGITQSPKYLFRKEGQNVTLSCEQNLNHDAMYWYRQDPGQGLRLIYYSQIVNDFQKGDIAEGYSVSREKKESFPLTVTSAQKNPTAFYLCASNPETGSPHGYTFGSGTRLTVV.

A remark on this clone: This sample includes further DNA sequences coding for the same CDR3. The V and J genes are TRBV7-9 and TRBJ1-1; unclear D gene. CDR3 length: 12 amino acids. V was cut by 1 base and J by 4 bases, with 4 bases left in between. The germline gives CDR1 SEHNR, CDR2 FQNEAQ (reference sequence). CDR3 DNA sequence: TGTGCCAGCAGCTTAGTATCCACTGAAGCTTTCTTT. Residues: CASSLVSTEAFF. Full variable domain (missing parts from reference TRBV7-9 and TRBJ1-1): DTGVSQNPRHKITKRGQNVTFRCDPISEHNRLYWYRQTLGQGPEFLTYFQNEAQLEKSRLLSDRFSAERPKGSFSTLEIQRTEQGDSAMYLCASSLVSTEAFFGQGTRLTVV.

The genes are TRBV6-1 and TRBJ2-7; TRBD2 matches at 13 bases. This CDR3 comprises 15 residues. The ends lost 7 bases at V and 3 bases at J; junction bases unmatched: 6. The V gene's germline CDR1 is MNHNS and CDR2 SASEGT. DNA for the CDR3: TGTGCCAGCATCCTGGGACTAGCGGGAAGCTACGAGCAGTACGTC. Its protein is CASILGLAGSYEQYV.

This chain uses TRBV13 with TRBJ1-2; D is unresolved. The ends were cut back, 5 bases at V and 4 bases at J, with 14 bases in the middle. Germline V lookup: CDR1 PRHDT, CDR2 FYEKMQ (reference sequence). This CDR3 spans 14 amino acids. CDR3 region: CASSVTTRPYGYTF. CDR3 in DNA: TGTGCCAGCAGCGTAACGACAAGACCCTATGGCTACACCTTC. Supplemented by reference TRBV13 and TRBJ1-2, the full variable domain reads AAGVIQSPRHLIKEKRETATLKCYPIPRHDTVYWYQQGPGQDPQFLISFYEKMQSDKGSIPDRFSAQQFSDYHSELNMSSLELGDSALYFCASSVTTRPYGYTFGSGTRLTVV.

The sample holds a few counts of this clone. The chain recombines TRBV9 with TRBJ2-7, with D possibly being TRBD1 (6 bases). V was clipped by 3 bases and J by 2 bases, with 12 bases between them. Germline V gene lookup returns CDR1 SGDLS and CDR2 YYNGEE. The CDR3 is 14 residues long. The CDR3 region has the DNA TGTGCCAGCAGCGCGGACAGAGACCCCTACGAGCAGTACTTC. Translated: CASSADRDPYEQYF.

The chain couples TRBV19 to TRBJ1-2, with 7 bases lining up with TRBD1. This CDR3 contains 12 residues. Germline V gene lookup returns CDR1 LNHDA and CDR2 SQIVND (reference sequence). V was clipped by 11 bases and J by 4 bases; unmatched bases: 7. The DNA for the CDR3 is TGTGCCGGATACAGGGGACTCTATGGCTACACCTTC. This sequence encodes CAGYRGLYGYTF.

The chain joins TRBV2 to TRBJ1-1; 7 nucleotides match TRBD1. Germline V gene data show CDR1 as SNHLY and CDR2 as FYNNEI. Trimming took 0 bases from V and 10 from J; bases not matched to a gene: 5. The CDR3 length is 13 residues. The chain's CDR3 is CASSEAGQTIAFF. The CDR3 DNA sequence: TGTGCCAGCAGTGAAGCGGGACAGACGATAGCTTTCTTT. The full variable domain, in which reference TRBV2 and TRBJ1-1 provide the parts outside the CDR3, is EPEVTQTPSHQVTQMGQEVILRCVPISNHLYFYWYRQILGQKVEFLVSFYNNEISEKSEIFDDQFSVERPDGSNFTLKIRSTKLEDSAMYFCASSEAGQTIAFFGQGTRLTVV.

This chain connects TRBV29-1 to TRBJ1-2; D is unresolved. The V and J ends lost 5 bases and 6 bases respectively, with 16 bases between them. CDR3 length: 13 amino acids. The germline V gene has CDR1 SQVTM and CDR2 ANQGSEA. Written as DNA, the CDR3 is TGCAGCGTTCTGATCACCTACCCCCATGGCTACACCTTC. It encodes CSVLITYPHGYTF.

V and J are TRBV27 and TRBJ2-5, with D maybe TRBD2 (5 bases). This CDR3 region has 15 residues. In germline, CDR1 is MNHEY, CDR2 SMNVEV (reference sequence). V was pared by 3 bases and J by 1 base, with 12 bases between. This CDR3 is CASSFNGGSQETQYF. Written as DNA, the CDR3 is TGTGCCAGCAGTTTTAATGGCGGGTCCCAAGAGACCCAGTACTTC.

The chain uses TRBV6-1 and TRBJ2-3; 7 positions agree with TRBD2. Losses at the gene ends were 6 bases for V and 2 bases for J; bases not matched to a gene: 2. CDR1 and CDR2 from the germline V gene are MNHNS and SASEGT. The CDR3 is made up of 13 amino acids. CDR3 sequence (DNA): TGTGCCAGCAGGCGGGGGAACACAGATACGCAGTATTTT. Protein sequence: CASRRGNTDTQYF.

The V and J genes are TRBV19 and TRBJ2-2; possible D gene TRBD2, 6 bases. V was cut by 5 bases and J by 0 bases, with 10 bases left in between. CDR3 length: 15 amino acids. Per the germline V gene, CDR1 is LNHDA and CDR2 is SQIVND (reference sequence). The CDR3 loop reads CASSGASANTGELFF. The CDR3 DNA is TGTGCCAGTAGTGGGGCTAGCGCGAACACCGGGGAGCTGTTTTTT.

This rearrangement joins TRBV2 to TRBJ1-2; TRBD1 matches at 8 bases. V was pared by 6 bases and J by 5 bases, with 14 bases of the junction left unmatched. Germline assignment: CDR1 SNHLY and CDR2 FYNNEI. The CDR3 length is 16 residues. The CDR3 protein is CASSDHAATGEYGYTF. The DNA for the CDR3 is TGTGCCAGCAGCGACCACGCCGCGACAGGGGAGTATGGCTACACCTTC.

This chain uses TRBV10-3 with TRBJ1-1, with TRBD1 matching over 7 bases. This CDR3 region has 15 residues. Trimming at V came to 8 bases and at J to 3 bases, leaving 12 bases not matched to a gene. CDR1 and CDR2 from the germline V gene are ENHRY and SYGVKD. CDR3 amino acids: CAIGRGGTGDTEAFF. The CDR3 DNA is TGTGCCATCGGGCGTGGCGGAACAGGGGACACTGAAGCTTTCTTT.